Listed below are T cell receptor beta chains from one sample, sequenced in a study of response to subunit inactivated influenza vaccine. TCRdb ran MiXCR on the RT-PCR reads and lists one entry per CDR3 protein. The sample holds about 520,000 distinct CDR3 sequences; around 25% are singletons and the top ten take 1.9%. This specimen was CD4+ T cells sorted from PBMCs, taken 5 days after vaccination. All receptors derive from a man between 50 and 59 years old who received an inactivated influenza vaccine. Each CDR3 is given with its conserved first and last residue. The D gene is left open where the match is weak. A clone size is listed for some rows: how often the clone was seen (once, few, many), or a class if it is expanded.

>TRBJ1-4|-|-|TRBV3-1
CASSPTTTNEKLFF
TGTGCCAGCAGTCCGACCACAACTAATGAAAAACTGTTTTTT
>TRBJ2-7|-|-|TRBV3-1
CASSQGLAPFYEQYF
TGTGCCAGCAGCCAGGGTCTAGCGCCCTTCTACGAGCAGTACTTC
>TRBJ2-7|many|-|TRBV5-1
CASSLDIYSDYEQYF
TGCGCCAGCAGCTTGGACATCTACTCAGACTACGAGCAGTACTTC
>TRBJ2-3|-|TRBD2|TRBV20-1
CSARGLTPGGAGTDTQYF
TGCAGTGCTAGAGGGCTGACTCCGGGGGGGGCGGGCACAGATACGCAGTATTTT
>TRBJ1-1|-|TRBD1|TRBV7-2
CASSPTLPGRGTEAFF
TGTGCCAGCAGCCCTACCCTACCTGGCAGGGGGACTGAAGCTTTCTTT
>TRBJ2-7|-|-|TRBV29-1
CSVGTVYSYEQYF
TGCAGCGTTGGGACAGTATACTCCTACGAGCAGTACTTC
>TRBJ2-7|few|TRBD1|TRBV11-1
CASSPGTGRIEQYF
TGTGCCAGCAGCCCCGGGACAGGGAGGATCGAGCAGTACTTC
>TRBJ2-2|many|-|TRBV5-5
CASSHNTGELFF
TGTGCCAGCAGCCATAACACCGGGGAGCTGTTTTTT
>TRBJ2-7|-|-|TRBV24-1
CATSEYGEQYF
TGTGCCACCAGTGAGTACGGCGAGCAGTACTTC
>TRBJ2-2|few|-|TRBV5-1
CASSLAGDVAWGLFF
TGCGCCAGCAGCTTGGCCGGTGATGTGGCTTGGGGGCTGTTTTTT
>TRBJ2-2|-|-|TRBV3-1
CASSPMMEGPGELFF
TGTGCCAGCAGCCCAATGATGGAGGGACCCGGGGAGCTGTTTTTT
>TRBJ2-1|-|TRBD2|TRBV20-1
CSARDLRGARNEQFF
TGCAGTGCTAGAGATTTGCGGGGGGCGCGGAATGAGCAGTTCTTC
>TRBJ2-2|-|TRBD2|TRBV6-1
CASRAGGRNTGELFF
TGTGCCAGCCGAGCGGGGGGGCGGAACACCGGGGAGCTGTTTTTT
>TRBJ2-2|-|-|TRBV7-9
CASSSRLSTGELFF
TGTGCCAGCAGTTCTCGCCTCAGCACCGGGGAGCTGTTTTTT
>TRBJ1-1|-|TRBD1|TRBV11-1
CASSSDGQGRTEAFF
TGTGCCAGCAGCTCCGACGGACAGGGGCGGACTGAAGCTTTCTTT
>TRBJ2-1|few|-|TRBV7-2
CASSRGRNNEQFF
TGTGCCAGCAGCCGGGGACGTAACAATGAGCAGTTCTTC
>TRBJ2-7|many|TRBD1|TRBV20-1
CSARETGGRNEQYF
TGCAGTGCTAGAGAAACAGGGGGACGGAACGAGCAGTACTTC
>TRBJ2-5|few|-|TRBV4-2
CASSQGEGEQETQYF
TGTGCCAGCAGCCAAGGCGAGGGAGAACAAGAGACCCAGTACTTC
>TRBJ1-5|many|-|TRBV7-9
CASSLEGLGQPQHF
TGTGCCAGCAGCTTAGAGGGATTAGGCCAGCCCCAGCATTTT
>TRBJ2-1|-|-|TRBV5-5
CASSKSSTGADEQFF
TGTGCCAGCAGCAAAAGCAGTACGGGGGCCGATGAGCAGTTCTTC
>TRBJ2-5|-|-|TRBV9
CASSVGRREETQYF
TGTGCCAGCAGCGTAGGCCGAAGGGAAGAGACCCAGTACTTC
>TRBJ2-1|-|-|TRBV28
CASSRGRYEQFF
TGTGCCAGCAGTAGGGGCAGGTATGAGCAGTTCTTC
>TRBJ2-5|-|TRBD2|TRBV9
CASSSSRWSGSSETQYF
TGTGCCAGCAGCTCGTCTCGATGGAGCGGGAGTTCGGAGACCCAGTACTTC
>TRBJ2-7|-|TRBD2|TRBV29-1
CSVGRGGNSYEQYF
TGCAGCGTTGGGCGGGGGGGGAACTCCTACGAGCAGTACTTC
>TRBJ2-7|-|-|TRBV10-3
CAISEAKGNYEQYF
TGTGCCATCAGCGAGGCGAAAGGGAACTACGAGCAGTACTTC
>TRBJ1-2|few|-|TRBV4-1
CASNPGNSYGYTF
TGCGCCAGTAATCCAGGGAATAGCTATGGCTACACCTTC
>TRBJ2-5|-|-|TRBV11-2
CASSPPQSQETQYF
TGTGCCAGCAGCCCCCCCCAGTCCCAGGAGACCCAGTACTTC
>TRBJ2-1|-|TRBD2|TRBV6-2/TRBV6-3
CASTPRPGRGGQDEQFF
TGTGCCAGCACCCCCAGGCCGGGACGGGGGGGCCAGGATGAGCAGTTCTTC
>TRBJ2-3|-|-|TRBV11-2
CASSLDTRGTDTQYF
TGTGCCAGCAGCTTAGACACTCGCGGCACAGATACGCAGTATTTT
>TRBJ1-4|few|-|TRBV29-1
CSVRKNEKLFF
TGCAGCGTCCGGAAGAATGAAAAACTGTTTTTT
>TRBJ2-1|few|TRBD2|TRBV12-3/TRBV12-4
CASSLWGTSGGRDEQFF
TGTGCCAGCAGTTTATGGGGGACTAGCGGGGGTAGGGATGAGCAGTTCTTC
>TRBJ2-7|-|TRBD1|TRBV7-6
CASSTTGGYEQYF
TGTGCCAGCAGCACGACAGGGGGCTACGAGCAGTACTTC
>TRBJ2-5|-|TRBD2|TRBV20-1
CSARSRTSRGETQYF
TGCAGTGCTAGATCCAGGACTAGCCGTGGAGAGACCCAGTACTTC
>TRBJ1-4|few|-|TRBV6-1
CASSEAGVNEKLFF
TGTGCCAGCAGTGAAGCAGGAGTTAATGAAAAACTGTTTTTT
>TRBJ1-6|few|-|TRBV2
CASSARLNSPLHF
TGTGCCAGCAGCGCCCGACTTAATTCACCCCTCCACTTT
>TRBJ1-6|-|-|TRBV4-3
CASSQEFAGESYNSPLHF
TGCGCCAGCAGCCAAGAATTTGCGGGGGAATCCTATAATTCACCCCTCCACTTT
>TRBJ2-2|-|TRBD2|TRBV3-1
CASSQGPSGNTGELFF
TGTGCCAGCAGCCAAGGCCCTAGCGGAAACACCGGGGAGCTGTTTTTT
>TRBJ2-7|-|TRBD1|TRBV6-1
CASSRDRVSYEQYF
TGTGCCAGCAGCCGGGACAGGGTTTCCTACGAGCAGTACTTC
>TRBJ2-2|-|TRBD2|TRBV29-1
CSVEVTSGSTGELFF
TGCAGCGTTGAGGTTACTAGCGGGAGTACCGGGGAGCTGTTTTTT
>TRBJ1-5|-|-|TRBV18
CASSPRTASNQPQHF
TGTGCCAGCTCACCACGGACAGCGAGCAATCAGCCCCAGCATTTT
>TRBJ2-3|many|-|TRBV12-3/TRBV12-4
CASSFGLNTQYF
TGTGCCAGCAGTTTCGGACTGAATACGCAGTATTTT
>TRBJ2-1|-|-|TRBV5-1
CASSLKWNNEQFF
TGCGCCAGCAGCTTGAAGTGGAACAATGAGCAGTTCTTC
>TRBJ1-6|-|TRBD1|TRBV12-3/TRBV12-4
CASSRRTGMDSPLHF
TGTGCCAGCAGTCGGAGGACAGGGATGGATTCACCCCTCCACTTT
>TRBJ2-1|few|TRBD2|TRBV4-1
CASSQGGTGGNEQFF
TGCGCCAGCAGCCAAGGAGGGACGGGAGGGAATGAGCAGTTCTTC
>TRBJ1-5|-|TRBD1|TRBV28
CASSRGRRWGSNQPQHF
TGTGCCAGCAGCAGGGGGCGGCGGTGGGGGAGCAATCAGCCCCAGCATTTT
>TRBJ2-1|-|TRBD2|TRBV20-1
CSAFGTSGGAGQFF
TGCAGTGCTTTCGGGACTAGCGGGGGGGCGGGGCAGTTCTTC
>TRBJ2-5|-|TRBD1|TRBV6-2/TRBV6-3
CASSYPGQAPETQYF
TGTGCCAGCAGTTACCCCGGACAGGCACCAGAGACCCAGTACTTC
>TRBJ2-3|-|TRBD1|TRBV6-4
CASSPFPGTARDTQYF
TGTGCCAGCAGTCCCTTCCCCGGGACAGCCAGGGATACGCAGTATTTT
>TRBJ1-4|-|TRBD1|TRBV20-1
CSASGDRGEKLFF
TGCAGTGCGAGCGGGGACAGGGGAGAGAAACTGTTTTTT
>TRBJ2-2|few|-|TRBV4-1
CASSQDKRRGNTGELFF
TGCGCCAGCAGCCAAGATAAAAGGAGGGGTAACACCGGGGAGCTGTTTTTT
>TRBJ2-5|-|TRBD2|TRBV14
CASSQRTSAETQYF
TGTGCCAGCAGCCAGCGGACTAGCGCAGAGACCCAGTACTTC
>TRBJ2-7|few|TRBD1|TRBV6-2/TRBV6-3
CASLTGSYEQYF
TGTGCCAGCCTGACAGGGTCCTACGAGCAGTACTTC
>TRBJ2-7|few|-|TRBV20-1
CSAQVGPSEQYF
TGCAGTGCCCAAGTGGGCCCCTCGGAGCAGTACTTC